There are many counts of the clone carrying this T cell receptor (beta chain). The antigen remains unidentified. The sample comes from a study of T cells after yellow fever vaccination. Findings and limits, study-wide: Weaker overall, the secondary response nonetheless peaked faster (day 5 versus 15). Contamination of FACS-sorted repertoires by abundant clonotypes from the bulk population could occur. Most clones from primary vaccination resurfaced after the booster (around 97% CD4, 88% CD8).

TCRdb reanalysed the 5' RACE reads using MiXCR and keeps one entry per CDR3 protein. The table includes 170,000 or so distinct CDR3 sequences, 5.5% to 7.5% detected once. The sequence was collected from a young man who received the YFV17D yellow fever vaccine. This specimen was CD4+ T cells sorted from PBMCs, taken on the day of the first yellow fever vaccination.

The CDR3, as DNA: TGTGCCAGCAGCTTGGACAGCTCCTACGAGCAGTACGTC. Amino acids: CASSLDSSYEQYV. The V and J genes are TRBV7-8 and TRBJ2-7, with D possibly matching TRBD1 (6 bases). The CDR3 runs to 13 residues. Germline values: CDR1 SGHVS, CDR2 FQNEAQ. Trimming removed 3 bases from V and 0 bases from J, with 6 bases in between.